The TCR beta chain under discussion was sequenced for a study of blood T cells in healthy people across ages. Between the trimmed V and J ends, which lost 5 bases and 5 bases, there was a span of 16 bases. CDR1 and CDR2 (germline): SGHVS, FQNEAQ. The CDR3 contains 15 residues. Through a sample-barcoded 5' primer and a J-beta primer mix, a second PCR was run for roughly 7 to 11 cycles. TCRdb recomputed calls from the 5' RACE reads with MiXCR, one row per CDR3 protein. The sample shows 700,000 to 950,000 distinct CDR3 sequences, about 42% of them seen only once. The donors, all healthy, were Caucasians living in Russia, aged roughly 6 to 100.

J is TRBJ2-1 and V is TRBV7-8; perhaps D is TRBD1 or TRBD2 (6 bases each). This TCR came from a woman aged 60 to 75 in good health. The sequenced material came from blood. As DNA, the CDR3 is TGTGCCAGCAGCCCTTCGGGGGCCACCCACAATGAGCAGTTCTTC. Residues: CASSPSGATHNEQFF.